This T cell receptor beta chain derives from a study of graft-versus-host responses after intestinal transplantation. General observations from the study: Graft-donor T cell macrochimerism in patients accompanied high graft-versus-host to host-versus-graft clonal ratios in allografts.

V was cut by 5 bases and J by 2 bases, with 10 bases left in between. Germline V gene sequence: CDR1 SEHNR, CDR2 FQNEAQ (reference sequence). This CDR3 region has 13 residues. Using immunoSEQ multiplex PCR, the repertoire was profiled, and TCRdb retains in-frame clones only, with some absent. The sample lists approximately 12,000 clones; more than 70% were seen once. On this clone itself: Its target is not known.

Sequences were derived from PBMCs, sampled approximately 120 days after transplant. The chain uses TRBV7-9 and TRBJ2-7, with D tentatively TRBD1 or TRBD2 (5 bases each). The clonotype originates from a human patient who received an intestinal transplant, so some T cells may come from the graft donor. As DNA, the CDR3 is TGTGCCAGCAGCGTAGGGACCACCTACGAGCAGTACTTC. It translates to CASSVGTTYEQYF.